One and the same sample provided the 29 T cell receptor beta chains below, sequenced in a study of long-term antiretroviral therapy in people with HIV. At survey level, the immunoSEQ assay was run in its v3.0 version. This table comes from immunoSEQ multiplex PCR, and its TCRdb copy is limited to in-frame clones, with some not included. The top ten hold under 15% of the sample, which has tens of thousands of clones, roughly 82% seen once. This material consisted of unsorted PBMCs, taken 0.3 years after starting antiretroviral therapy. The receptors originated from a man aged 18 to 35 with HIV.

This chain links TRBV10-3 with TRBJ1-1; 10 bases map to TRBD1. The length of the CDR3 is 17 residues. V was pared by 1 base and J by 3 bases, with 8 bases of the junction left unmatched. The germline V gene has CDR1 ENHRY and CDR2 SYGVKD. The CDR3 bases are TGTGCCATCAGTGAGTGGGACAGGGGCCGGGGGGACACTGAAGCTTTCTTT. This gives the protein CAISEWDRGRGDTEAFF.

J is TRBJ1-5 and V is TRBV14, with D possibly matching TRBD1 (5 bases). CDR3 length: 16 amino acids. Trimming shortened V by 1 base and J by 1 base, and 11 bases separated the two germline ends. CDR1 and CDR2 from the germline V gene are SGHDN and FVKESK. The CDR3 DNA reads as TGTGCCAGCAGCCAAGGGGGGGAGGTCAGCAATCAGCCCCAGCATTTT. It is translated as CASSQGGEVSNQPQHF.

This sequence joins TRBV7-2 and TRBJ2-3, with 8 bases identical to TRBD2. After removal of 2 bases from V and 4 bases from J, the junction contained 5 bases not matched to a gene. There are 15 residues in the CDR3. Germline V gene lookup returns CDR1 SGHTA and CDR2 FQGNSA. The CDR3 protein is CASSLISGGADTQYF. CDR3 coding DNA: TGTGCCAGCAGCTTAATATCGGGAGGGGCAGATACGCAGTATTTT. Together with reference TRBV7-2 and TRBJ2-3, the CDR3 gives the full variable domain: GAGVSQSPSNKVTEKGKDVELRCDPISGHTALYWYRQSLGQGLEFLIYFQGNSAPDKSGLPSDRFSAERTGGSVSTLTIQRTQQEDSAVYLCASSLISGGADTQYFGPGTRLTVL.

The genes are TRBV30 and TRBJ1-5; unclear D gene. V shed 2 bases and J shed 2 bases, with 16 bases lying between them. Germline V gene sequence: CDR1 GTSNPN, CDR2 SVGIG (reference sequence). The CDR3 spans 16 residues. As DNA, the CDR3 is TGTGCCTGGAGTATGACTCAAGGGATGCGCAATCAGCCCCAGCATTTT. Its protein is CAWSMTQGMRNQPQHF. The full variable domain, rest sourced from reference TRBV30 and TRBJ1-5, is SQTIHQWPATLVQPVGSPLSLECTVEGTSNPNLYWYRQAAGRGLQLLFYSVGIGQISSEVPQNLSASRPQDRQFILSSKKLLLSDSGFYLCAWSMTQGMRNQPQHFGDGTRLSIL.

The V gene is TRBV6-5, the J gene TRBJ2-7; 7 bases are a match to TRBD1. The CDR3 spans 15 residues. The ends lost 5 bases at V and 1 base at J; junction bases unmatched: 8. Germline V CDR1 and CDR2: MNHEY, SVGAGI. The CDR3 spells CASSTRDSLSYEQYF. For the CDR3, the DNA is TGTGCCAGCAGTACGAGGGACAGCCTGTCCTACGAGCAGTACTTC.

This clone is medium-sized. The V and J genes are TRBV19 and TRBJ2-7; D is perhaps TRBD2 (6 bases). From germline, CDR1 is LNHDA and CDR2 SQIVND (reference sequence). This CDR3 contains 14 residues. The germline V and J ends were trimmed by 1 base and 4 bases, with 11 bases remaining between them. The CDR3 protein is CASSIVGGEYEQYF. The CDR3 nucleotides are TGTGCCAGTAGTATAGTCGGCGGGGAATACGAGCAGTACTTC.

This clone was detected once. V and J are TRBV5-6 and TRBJ1-1; D unresolved. The CDR3 loop spans 14 amino acids. Germline V lookup: CDR1 SGHDT, CDR2 YYEEEE. V was trimmed by 2 bases and J by 0 bases, leaving 8 bases between them. DNA for the CDR3: TGTGCCAGCAGCTTCGGACGGATGAACACTGAAGCTTTCTTT. Protein: CASSFGRMNTEAFF.

The chain couples TRBV27 to TRBJ2-7, with D possibly being TRBD2 (6 bases). Trimming pared 5 bases from V and 2 bases from J, leaving 13 bases between. CDR1 and CDR2 (germline): MNHEY, SMNVEV (reference sequence). This CDR3 is 14 amino acids long. CDR3 region: CASSPSPSAYEQYF. DNA for the CDR3: TGTGCCAGCAGTCCTTCGCCTAGCGCCTACGAGCAGTACTTC.

The chain employs TRBV4-1 and TRBJ1-4, with 12 bases lining up with TRBD1. Germline V gene data show CDR1 as MGHRA and CDR2 as YSYEKL. With 0 bases clipped from V and 10 bases from J, the junction kept 9 bases outside the gene matches. The CDR3 spans 17 residues. The CDR3 region is CASSQDTPRDRGRKLFF. CDR3 nucleotide sequence: TGCGCCAGCAGCCAAGACACACCCCGGGACAGGGGGCGAAAACTGTTTTTT.

The chain joins TRBV27 to TRBJ2-7, with D possibly being TRBD1 or TRBD2 (5 bases each). The CDR3 length is 12 residues. Per germline, CDR1 MNHEY and CDR2 SMNVEV (reference sequence). V shed 9 bases and J shed 3 bases, with 12 bases lying between them. CDR3 bases: TGTGCCAGTTCGGGACCGAGCTACGAGCAGTACTTC. Translated, it gives CASSGPSYEQYF.

There are a few counts of this clone. The DNA for the CDR3 is TGTGCCAGCAGCTTAGGCCTAGCGGGGCCCTACGAGCAGTACTTC. This codes for CASSLGLAGPYEQYF. The chain links TRBV7-9 to TRBJ2-7, with 9 bases that match TRBD2. The CDR3 totals 15 residues. Germline CDR1 and CDR2: SEHNR and FQNEAQ (reference sequence). Trimming cost V 1 base and J 2 bases; bases outside gene matches: 3.

The rearrangement joins TRBV7-3 to TRBJ2-1, with TRBD2 identical over 11 bases. The CDR3 runs 17 residues. Per the germline V gene, CDR1 is SGHTA and CDR2 is FQGTGA. J was trimmed by 5 bases and V by 0 bases; bases with no gene match: 6. CDR3 bases: TGTGCCAGCAGCTTAACTTGGGGACTAGCGGACAACAATGAGCAGTTCTTC. This encodes CASSLTWGLADNNEQFF.

V usage is TRBV29-1 and J usage is TRBJ2-7; D is undetermined. Per germline, CDR1 SQVTM and CDR2 ANQGSEA. V was pared by 1 base and J by 1 base, with 8 bases between. The CDR3 totals 13 residues. CDR3 region: CSVEGEGSYEQYF. CDR3 nucleotides: TGCAGCGTTGAAGGTGAAGGGTCCTACGAGCAGTACTTC.

The chain couples TRBV27 to TRBJ1-2; D is possibly TRBD1 (6 bases). The CDR3 runs 13 residues. Germline lookup yields CDR1 MNHEY and CDR2 SMNVEV (reference sequence). The V gene lost 9 bases and the J gene lost 6 bases, with 17 bases spanning the gap. In nucleotides, the CDR3 is TGTGCCAGTGGGGGAGGGGGGCAGGATGGCTACACCTTC. Its protein product is CASGGGGQDGYTF.

This clone was seen just once. Here the CDR3 reads CASETYRGRSYEQYF. CDR3 DNA: TGTGCCAGCGAAACTTATCGAGGTCGCTCCTACGAGCAGTACTTC. The V call is TRBV6-6, the J call TRBJ2-7; D is ambiguous. The CDR3 extends over 15 amino acids. V was pared by 8 bases and J by 0 bases, with 17 bases between. From germline, CDR1 is MNHNY and CDR2 SVGAGI (reference sequence).

The chain carries TRBV19 and TRBJ2-1; 9 nucleotides match TRBD1. From germline, CDR1 is LNHDA and CDR2 SQIVND (reference sequence). CDR3 length: 16 amino acids. With 5 bases clipped from V and 0 bases from J, the junction kept 5 bases outside the gene matches. The CDR3 bases are TGTGCCAGTAGTCCTACAGGGGGCAGCTCCTACAATGAGCAGTTCTTC. Its protein is CASSPTGGSSYNEQFF.

V gene TRBV10-3 combines with J gene TRBJ2-5; D might be TRBD1 (6 bases). The germline V gene encodes CDR1 ENHRY and CDR2 SYGVKD. The CDR3 runs to 17 residues. Between the trimmed V and J ends, which lost 10 bases and 0 bases, there was a span of 24 bases. This chain's CDR3 is CATRGHSAKSYQETQYF. The CDR3 bases are TGTGCCACCCGGGGACACTCAGCGAAAAGCTACCAAGAGACCCAGTACTTC.

This clone was observed a single time. This chain joins TRBV7-6 and TRBJ1-4; 9 bases are shared with TRBD1. The germline gives CDR1 SGHVS, CDR2 FNYEAQ. With 1 base clipped from V and 5 bases from J, the junction kept 11 bases outside the gene matches. This CDR3 spans 18 amino acids. In nucleotides, the CDR3 is TGTGCCAGCAGCTTAGGGCCGACAGGGGGGAGCTTCAATGAAAAACTGTTTTTT. Residues: CASSLGPTGGSFNEKLFF.

This rearrangement joins TRBV5-6 to TRBJ2-5; D not resolved. The germline V and J ends were trimmed by 0 bases and 10 bases, with 10 bases remaining between them. Germline assignment: CDR1 SGHDT and CDR2 YYEEEE. CDR3 size: 12 residues. CDR3 nucleotide sequence: TGTGCCAGCAGCTTGGACAGCCGGAACCAGTACTTC. Protein: CASSLDSRNQYF.

The chain links TRBV5-1 to TRBJ2-1, with 9 nucleotides matching TRBD2. This CDR3 contains 19 residues. The junction had 15 bases not matched to a gene; V was cut back by 5 bases and J by 0 bases. CDR1 and CDR2 (germline): SGHRS, YFSETQ. The chain's CDR3 is CASRGGLVAGAISYNEQFF. In DNA form, the CDR3 reads TGCGCCAGCAGGGGGGGTCTTGTAGCGGGGGCGATCTCCTACAATGAGCAGTTCTTC.

The CDR3 DNA reads as TGTGCCAGCAGTTACCAGGGAGGTGGCTACACCTTC. Its translation: CASSYQGGGYTF. This chain joins TRBV6-5 and TRBJ1-2, with D tentatively TRBD1 (5 bases). Germline V gene lookup returns CDR1 MNHEY and CDR2 SVGAGI. Trimming pared 2 bases from V and 7 bases from J, leaving 8 bases between. This CDR3 is 12 amino acids long.

V and J are TRBV9 and TRBJ1-6, with D perhaps TRBD1 (5 bases). V gave up 3 bases and J gave up 7 bases, with 17 bases separating them. The CDR3 spans 16 residues. Germline loops: CDR1 SGDLS, CDR2 YYNGEE. The CDR3 spells CASSAEQGGGNSPLHF. The CDR3 DNA is TGTGCCAGCAGCGCAGAGCAGGGAGGCGGGAATTCACCCCTCCACTTT.

The rearrangement uses TRBV30 and TRBJ2-1; no reliable D call. This CDR3 contains 16 residues. Per germline, CDR1 GTSNPN and CDR2 SVGIG (reference sequence). Trimming pared 2 bases from V and 0 bases from J, leaving 14 bases between. CDR3 region: CAWSMISFSSYNEQFF. CDR3 DNA: TGTGCCTGGAGTATGATTAGTTTCAGCTCCTACAATGAGCAGTTCTTC.

CDR3 in amino acids: CAWSRGPGELFF. The CDR3 region has the DNA TGTGCCTGGAGTCGGGGACCCGGGGAGCTGTTTTTT. The V gene is TRBV30, the J gene TRBJ2-2; D tentatively fits TRBD1 or TRBD2 (5 bases each). The CDR3 length is 12 residues. Deletions cut 2 bases from V and 6 bases from J, with 7 bases between. CDR1 GTSNPN and CDR2 SVGIG come from the germline V gene (reference sequence).

The V and J genes are TRBV6-5 and TRBJ2-2; D may be TRBD2 (6 bases). This CDR3 is 15 amino acids long. The germline V gene has CDR1 MNHEY and CDR2 SVGAGI. The V end lost 5 bases, the J end lost 5 bases, and 15 bases lay between the germline ends. This chain's CDR3 is CASSAGGGYTGELFF. Written as DNA, the CDR3 is TGTGCCAGCAGTGCGGGTGGAGGGTATACCGGGGAGCTGTTTTTT.

The chain couples TRBV6-5 to TRBJ2-6; a weak D match, TRBD2 (5 bases). Germline CDR1 MNHEY, CDR2 SVGAGI. V dropped 8 bases and J dropped 4 bases, with 15 bases sitting between them. The length of the CDR3 is 15 residues. CDR3 sequence (DNA): TGTGCCAGCCGGACGGCCCGGGAAGGGGCCAACGTCCTGACTTTC. Encoded protein: CASRTAREGANVLTF.

The rearrangement uses TRBV6-9 and TRBJ2-1; 8 bases match TRBD2. The CDR3 runs to 18 residues. The J segment lost 7 bases and the V segment lost 0 bases, leaving 14 bases of the junction unmatched. Germline lookup yields CDR1 MNHGY and CDR2 SVAAGI. The CDR3 sequence is CASSYSDGRACGYNEQFF. CDR3 DNA sequence: TGTGCCAGCAGTTATTCGGACGGGAGGGCCTGCGGTTATAATGAGCAGTTCTTC.

This rearrangement joins TRBV5-5 to TRBJ2-2, with D hard to call. The CDR3 sequence is 14 residues long. Per the germline V gene, CDR1 is SGHKS and CDR2 is YYEKEE (reference sequence). V was shortened by 3 bases and J by 3 bases, with 9 bases between the two germline ends. CDR3 DNA: TGTGCCAGCAGCTCGGAGTCCTACACCGGGGAGCTGTTTTTT. It specifies CASSSESYTGELFF.

This chain connects TRBV7-2 to TRBJ1-2; D gene ambiguous. The CDR3 is 14 amino acids. V dropped 5 bases and J dropped 10 bases, with 20 bases sitting between them. Germline V gene lookup returns CDR1 SGHTA and CDR2 FQGNSA. The CDR3 nucleotides read TGTGCCAGCAGCCCGGGAATTGAGTTCGGTGACTACACCTTC. It encodes CASSPGIEFGDYTF.